This TCR beta chain was retrieved from a study of T-cell reconstitution after alpha-beta-depleted transplantation in children. Unique molecular identifiers featured in how the TCRbeta library was prepared. TCRdb called the PCR reads again in MiXCR, with one record for every CDR3 protein. Of 400,000 to 500,000 distinct CDR3 sequences listed, about a tenth are singletons. Germline assignment: CDR1 SGHRS and CDR2 YFSETQ. The CDR3 is 13 amino acids. V was trimmed by 6 bases and J by 2 bases, leaving 11 bases between them. The source material was PBMCs from the stem cell graft donor, sampled from the stem cell graft. V and J are TRBV5-1 and TRBJ1-2, with D perhaps TRBD1 (5 bases). The clonotype was recovered from a human donor who donated a stem cell graft to a child with acute myeloid leukemia. The CDR3: CASTLGENYGYTF. CDR3 in DNA: TGCGCCAGCACGCTAGGGGAAAACTATGGCTACACCTTC.